Presented here are 8 T cell receptor beta chains from one specimen sequenced in a study of T cell responses to AZD1222 COVID-19 vaccine. Using immunoSEQ multiplex PCR, the repertoire was profiled, and TCRdb retains in-frame clones only, with some absent. The table includes 96,000 or so clones, around 89% detected once. The sample consisted of peripheral blood, taken on day 0 of AZD1222 vaccination. All receptors come from an adult in good health.

The V call is TRBV19, the J call TRBJ1-1; D is unresolved. Trimming took 4 bases from V and 0 from J, leaving 9 bases between them. The CDR3 consists of 14 residues. Germline V CDR1 and CDR2: LNHDA, SQIVND (reference sequence). The CDR3 here is CASSRERMNTEAFF. The CDR3 nucleotides read TGTGCCAGTAGTAGGGAGCGTATGAACACTGAAGCTTTCTTT. Full variable domain (rest looked up from reference TRBV19 and TRBJ1-1): DGGITQSPKYLFRKEGQNVTLSCEQNLNHDAMYWYRQDPGQGLRLIYYSQIVNDFQKGDIAEGYSVSREKKESFPLTVTSAQKNPTAFYLCASSRERMNTEAFFGQGTRLTVV.

The chain carries TRBV6-5 and TRBJ1-5; D possibly corresponds to TRBD1 (5 bases). The length of the CDR3 is 15 residues. Trimming left V 6 bases short and J 1 base short, with 13 bases between. The germline V gene encodes CDR1 MNHEY and CDR2 SVGAGI. Here the CDR3 DNA reads TGTGCCAGCAGCCCCGGACCAGGGAGCAATCAGCCCCAGCATTTT. Protein sequence: CASSPGPGSNQPQHF.

The chain combines TRBV7-8 with TRBJ2-7; D might be TRBD2 (5 bases). This CDR3 region has 14 residues. Germline V CDR1 and CDR2: SGHVS, FQNEAQ. Trimming stripped 0 bases from V and 5 bases from J, with 11 bases between. CDR3 bases: TGTGCCAGCAGCTTAGCGTATGGGAGCGACGAGCAGTACTTC. Amino acid sequence: CASSLAYGSDEQYF.

The V and J genes are TRBV28 and TRBJ1-6, with D possibly matching TRBD1 (6 bases). The V end was cut by 1 base, the J end by 10 bases, with 11 bases between. Germline-derived CDR1 and CDR2 are MDHEN and SYDVKM. The CDR3 is made up of 14 amino acids. The CDR3 bases are TGTGCCAGCAGTTTATCGCAGGGGCACTCACCCCTCCACTTT. It codes for CASSLSQGHSPLHF.

The rearrangement links TRBV7-2 to TRBJ2-7; D is unresolved. Between the trimmed V and J ends, which lost 0 bases and 2 bases, there was a span of 8 bases. The germline CDR1 and CDR2 sequences are SGHTA and FQGNSA. The CDR3 is 14 amino acids. The CDR3 sequence: CASSLARDTYEQYF. The CDR3 nucleotides read TGTGCCAGCAGCTTAGCCCGAGATACCTACGAGCAGTACTTC.

The rearrangement links TRBV19 to TRBJ1-2, with D uncertain. Trimming took 6 bases from V and 5 from J, leaving 16 bases between them. Germline V gene data show CDR1 as LNHDA and CDR2 as SQIVND (reference sequence). The CDR3 is made up of 14 amino acids. Here the CDR3 DNA reads TGTGCCAGTAGGAGTTCGTGGCAGCTTTATGGCTACACCTTC. Encoded protein: CASRSSWQLYGYTF.

The CDR3 DNA reads as TGTGCCAGCAGTGAGATAGGTGGGGACAGAAGACCCTATGGCTACACCTTC. This encodes CASSEIGGDRRPYGYTF. The gene calls are TRBV25-1 and TRBJ1-2; 7 bases fit TRBD1. The CDR3 consists of 17 residues. V was pared by 3 bases and J by 4 bases, with 14 bases of the junction left unmatched. CDR1 and CDR2 (germline): MGHDK, SYGVNS.

The rearrangement joins TRBV3-1 (or the pseudogene TRBV3-2) to TRBJ1-2; D is uncertain. The V gene's germline CDR1 is LGHDT and CDR2 YNNKEL (reference sequence). The germline V and J ends were trimmed by 1 base and 2 bases, with 11 bases remaining between them. This CDR3 has 15 residues. This chain's CDR3 is CASSQGPELNYGYTF. CDR3 nucleotides: TGTGCCAGCAGCCAAGGACCGGAACTAAACTATGGCTACACCTTC.